A single sample is the source of the 9 T cell receptor beta chains below, sequenced in a study of T cells in Graves' hyperthyroidism and ophthalmopathy. Amplification of TCR beta CDR3 regions was performed using RNA transcripts as template. The HTBI primer set served for first-round RT-PCR of the TCR CDR3. Each CDR3 protein gets one entry after TCRdb re-called the multiplex PCR reads with MiXCR. The table lists hundreds of thousands of distinct CDR3 sequences, 14% of them singletons. Sequencing was carried out using blood. The receptors were sampled from a woman younger than 30 with Graves' hyperthyroidism.

The chain employs TRBV28 and TRBJ2-7; D is uncertain. This CDR3 contains 16 residues. The V gene's germline CDR1 is MDHEN and CDR2 SYDVKM. The V end was cut by 2 bases, the J end by 0 bases, with 14 bases between. CDR3 coding DNA: TGTGCCAGCAGTTTAAGCCCCGACTGGAGCTCCTACGAGCAGTACTTC. Its translation is CASSLSPDWSSYEQYF. Full variable domain (remainder filled in from reference TRBV28 and TRBJ2-7): DVKVTQSSRYLVKRTGEKVFLECVQDMDHENMFWYRQDPGLGLRLIYFSYDVKMKEKGDIPEGYSVSREKKERFSLILESASTNQTSMYLCASSLSPDWSSYEQYFGPGTRLTVT.

This clonotype was seen at least ten times. This chain joins TRBV18 and TRBJ2-7; D is perhaps TRBD1 (6 bases). This CDR3 comprises 14 residues. Germline-derived CDR1 and CDR2 are KGHSH and LQKENI. The V and J ends lost 3 bases and 5 bases respectively, with 14 bases between them. The CDR3 region is CASSPRDNAHEQYF. In DNA form, the CDR3 reads TGTGCCAGCTCACCTCGGGACAATGCCCACGAGCAGTACTTC.

On this clonotype: An end of the junction does not agree with germline; a read error may underlie this. DNA for the CDR3: TGCAGTGCTGGGACAGCCTCCTCCTACAATGAGCAGTTATTC. Protein product: CSAGTASSYNEQLF. The chain joins TRBV20-1 to TRBJ2-1; 7 positions match TRBD1. Germline lookup yields CDR1 DFQATT and CDR2 SNEGSKA (reference sequence). CDR3 length: 14 amino acids.

This clonotype has more than one count but fewer than ten. This may come from a read error, since a much larger clone is one base off. The chain uses TRBV20-1 and TRBJ2-1; D is possibly TRBD2 (5 bases). This CDR3 is 15 amino acids long. The V gene lost 3 bases and the J gene lost 1 base, with 13 bases spanning the gap. Germline V lookup: CDR1 DFQATT, CDR2 SNEGSKA (reference sequence). CDR3 coding DNA: TGCAGTGCTAGGCCTGCGAGAGGGTCCTACAATGAGCAGTTCTTC. This sequence encodes CSARPARGSYNEQFF.

This clonotype was recorded a few times. V usage is TRBV7-9 and J usage is TRBJ2-6; 11 nucleotides line up with TRBD1. The length of the CDR3 is 19 residues. V gave up 2 bases and J gave up 0 bases; unmatched junction bases: 6. Germline-derived CDR1 and CDR2 are SEHNR and FQNEAQ (reference sequence). The CDR3 nucleotides read TGTGCCAGCAGCTTAACTTGGGGACAGGGGGTCTCTGGGGCCAACGTCCTGACTTTC. Its protein is CASSLTWGQGVSGANVLTF. Supplemented by reference TRBV7-9 and TRBJ2-6, the full variable domain reads DTGVSQNPRHKITKRGQNVTFRCDPISEHNRLYWYRQTLGQGPEFLTYFQNEAQLEKSRLLSDRFSAERPKGSFSTLEIQRTEQGDSAMYLCASSLTWGQGVSGANVLTFGAGSRLTVL.

This clonotype was seen ten or more times. The V and J genes are TRBV13 and TRBJ2-1, with a weak D call TRBD2 (5 bases). The CDR3 totals 14 residues. V was pared by 3 bases and J by 4 bases, with 10 bases between. Germline-derived CDR1 and CDR2 are PRHDT and FYEKMQ (reference sequence). The CDR3 spells CASSFRGPYNEQFF. The DNA of the CDR3 is TGTGCCAGCAGCTTCCGGGGTCCATACAATGAGCAGTTCTTC.

This clonotype was found a few times. V usage is TRBV19 and J usage is TRBJ2-7; either TRBD1 or TRBD2 may fit D (5 bases each). The CDR3 runs 15 residues. Germline CDR1 reads LNHDA; CDR2 reads SQIVND (reference sequence). Trimming removed 1 base at V and 3 bases at J, with 13 bases between. CDR3 sequence reads: CASSIVGTQGYEQYF. CDR3 coding DNA: TGTGCCAGTAGTATAGTTGGGACGCAGGGCTACGAGCAGTACTTC.

This clonotype has at least ten counts. The J gene is TRBJ1-1, the V gene TRBV9, with 9 bases identical to TRBD1. Per the germline V gene, CDR1 is SGDLS and CDR2 is YYNGEE. This CDR3 is 15 amino acids long. With 4 bases clipped from V and 6 bases from J, the junction kept 10 bases outside the gene matches. CDR3 in amino acids: CASSWTGTGSAEAFF. For the CDR3, the DNA is TGTGCCAGCAGCTGGACCGGGACAGGGTCGGCTGAAGCTTTCTTT.

This clonotype was recorded at least ten times. This chain joins TRBV20-1 and TRBJ2-7; D may be TRBD1 or TRBD2 (5 bases each). CDR3 length equals 18 residues. V lost 1 base and J lost 1, with 23 bases in between. Germline loops: CDR1 DFQATT, CDR2 SNEGSKA (reference sequence). CDR3 coding DNA: TGCAGTGCTAGAGCTTATGGGACCAACGTGTACTCGTCCTACGAGCAGTACTTC. It yields the protein CSARAYGTNVYSSYEQYF.